This TCR beta chain was identified in a study of blood T cells in healthy people across ages. Study-wide background: Per every two T cells, about one barcoded beta molecule was captured by template switching.

A remark on this clonotype: The antigen remains undetermined.

For the second PCR, which ran for about 6 to 11 cycles, a sample-barcoded 5' primer and a J-beta primer mix were used. One entry per CDR3 protein results from TCRdb running MiXCR on the 5' RACE reads. The data show about 1.7 million distinct CDR3 sequences, approximately 30% seen once. Notes on the study in general: Among long-lived donors, naive CD4+ cells were more numerous and diversity higher than in aged donors.

The sample, about 9.2 milliliters of peripheral blood, was drawn from each donor. The CDR3 consists of 14 residues. Germline V gene sequence: CDR1 DFQATT, CDR2 SNEGSKA (reference sequence). With V trimmed by 6 bases and J by 15 bases, 15 bases remained unmatched. The TCR was taken from a woman in her twenties or thirties in good health. This chain links TRBV20-1 with TRBJ2-2; 11 bases agree with TRBD1. The sequenced material came from blood. The CDR3 here is CSAEDPGGTGGMFF. The CDR3 DNA follows: TGCAGTGCCGAAGACCCCGGGGGGACAGGGGGGATGTTTTTT.